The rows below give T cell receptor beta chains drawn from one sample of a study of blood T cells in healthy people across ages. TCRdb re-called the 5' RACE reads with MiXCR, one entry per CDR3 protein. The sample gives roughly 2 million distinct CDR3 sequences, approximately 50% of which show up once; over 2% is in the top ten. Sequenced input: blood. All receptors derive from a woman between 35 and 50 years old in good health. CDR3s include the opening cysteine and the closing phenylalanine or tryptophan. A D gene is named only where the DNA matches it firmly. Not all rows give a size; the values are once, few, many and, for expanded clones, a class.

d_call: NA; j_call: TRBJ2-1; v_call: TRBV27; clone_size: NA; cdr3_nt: TGTGCCAGCAGGCCTAGTGGGCCAGACAATGAGCAGTTCTTC; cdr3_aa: CASRPSGPDNEQFF
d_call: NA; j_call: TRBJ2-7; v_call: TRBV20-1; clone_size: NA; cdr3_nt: TGCAGTGCTAGGTATAGTACCGACGAGCAGTATTTC; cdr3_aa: CSARYSTDEQYF
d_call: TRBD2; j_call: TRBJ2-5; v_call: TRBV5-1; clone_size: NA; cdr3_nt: TGCGCCAGCAGCTTGCCTAGCGGGGGACCGCAAGAGACCCAGTACTTC; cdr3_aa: CASSLPSGGPQETQYF
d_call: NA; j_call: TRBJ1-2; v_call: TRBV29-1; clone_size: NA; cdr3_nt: TGCAGCGTTGACAAGGGAGATTATGGCTACACCTTC; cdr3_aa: CSVDKGDYGYTF
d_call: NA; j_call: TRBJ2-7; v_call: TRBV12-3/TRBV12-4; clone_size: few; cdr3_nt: TGTGCCAGCAGTTCATCGGACAAATACGAGCAGTACTTC; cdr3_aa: CASSSSDKYEQYF
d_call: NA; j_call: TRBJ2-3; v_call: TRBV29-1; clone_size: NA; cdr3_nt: TGCAGCGTTGAGCCAGGTACATCAGATACGCAGTATTTT; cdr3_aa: CSVEPGTSDTQYF
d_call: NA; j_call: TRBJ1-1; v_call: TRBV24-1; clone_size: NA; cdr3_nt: TGTGCCACCAGTGATTTGACAGGCCCAGCTTTCTTT; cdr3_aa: CATSDLTGPAFF
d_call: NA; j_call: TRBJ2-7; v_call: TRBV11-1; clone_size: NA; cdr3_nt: TGTGCCAGCAGCTCCCAGACAGGCACTGGAGAGCAGTACTTC; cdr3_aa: CASSSQTGTGEQYF
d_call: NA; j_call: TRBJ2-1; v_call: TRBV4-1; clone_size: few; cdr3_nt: TGCGCCAGCAGCCCTTCAAGGGGGAGGGCGTCTACCGATGAGCAGTTCTTC; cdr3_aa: CASSPSRGRASTDEQFF
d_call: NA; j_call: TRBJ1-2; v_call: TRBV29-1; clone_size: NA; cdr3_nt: TGCAGCGTTGAACAGGGCAGTGGCTACACCTTC; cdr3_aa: CSVEQGSGYTF
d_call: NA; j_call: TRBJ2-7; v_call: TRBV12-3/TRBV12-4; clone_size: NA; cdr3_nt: TGTGCCAGCAGTTTAGGAGGGGGTCCCCTCGACGAGCAGTACTTC; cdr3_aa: CASSLGGGPLDEQYF
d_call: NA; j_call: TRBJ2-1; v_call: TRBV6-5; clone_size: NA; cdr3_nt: TGTGCCAGCAGAGCCGGGGACGAGAACAATGAGCAGTTCTTC; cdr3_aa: CASRAGDENNEQFF
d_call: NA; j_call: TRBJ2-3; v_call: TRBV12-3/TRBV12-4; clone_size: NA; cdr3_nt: TGTGCCAGCAGTCAGAGACAGGGAGGGACAGATACGGAGTATTTT; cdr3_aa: CASSQRQGGTDTEYF
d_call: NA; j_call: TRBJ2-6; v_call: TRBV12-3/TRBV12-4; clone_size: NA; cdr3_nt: TGTGCCGGCGGGCTCTCGGTCTCTGGGGCCAACGTCCTGACTTTC; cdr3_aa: CAGGLSVSGANVLTF
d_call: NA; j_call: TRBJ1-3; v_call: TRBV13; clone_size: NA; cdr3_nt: TGTGCCAGCGCCGGGGCTCTTTTCTCTGGAAACACCATATATTTT; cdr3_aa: CASAGALFSGNTIYF
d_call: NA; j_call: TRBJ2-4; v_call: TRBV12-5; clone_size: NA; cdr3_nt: TGTGCTAGTGGACAGGGCGCAGGGGCGAAGTACTTC; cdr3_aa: CASGQGAGAKYF
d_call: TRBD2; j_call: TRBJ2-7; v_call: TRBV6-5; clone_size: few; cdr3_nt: TGTGCCTCCCGGGGGGGGGAGAGGATGGACGAGCAGTACTTC; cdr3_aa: CASRGGERMDEQYF
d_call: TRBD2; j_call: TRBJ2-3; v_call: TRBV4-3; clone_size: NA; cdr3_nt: TGCGCCAGCAGCCCACGACTAGCGGGGTCGAGTACAGATACGCAGTATTTT; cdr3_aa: CASSPRLAGSSTDTQYF
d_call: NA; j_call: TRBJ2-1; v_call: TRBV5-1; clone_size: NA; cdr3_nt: TGCGCCAGCAGCTTGGCCGTGGCAGGGGTTATGAATGAGCAGTTCTTC; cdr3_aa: CASSLAVAGVMNEQFF
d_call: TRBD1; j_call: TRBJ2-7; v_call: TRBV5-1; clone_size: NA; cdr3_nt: TGCGCCAGCACCCTGGGTACAGGGGGGAGCGAGCAGTACTTC; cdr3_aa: CASTLGTGGSEQYF
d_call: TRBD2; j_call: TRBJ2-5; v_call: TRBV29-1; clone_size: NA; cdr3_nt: TGCAGCGTTGCGGGGGCTAGCGGGAGCCAAGAGACCCAGTACTTC; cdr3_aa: CSVAGASGSQETQYF
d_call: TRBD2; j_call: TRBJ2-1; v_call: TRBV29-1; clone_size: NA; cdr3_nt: TGCAGCGCCCCGTCGTATAAGCGGGGATCAGCTGAGCAGTTCTTC; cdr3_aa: CSAPSYKRGSAEQFF
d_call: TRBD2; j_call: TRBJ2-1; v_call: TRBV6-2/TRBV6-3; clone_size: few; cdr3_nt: TGTGCCAGCAGTTACCTCGGGACTAGCGGGGGGTTGAAGGTTGCCTACAATGAGCAGTTCTTC; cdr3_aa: CASSYLGTSGGLKVAYNEQFF
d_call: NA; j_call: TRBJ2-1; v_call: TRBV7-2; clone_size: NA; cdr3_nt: TGTGCCAGCAGCTTAGGGGGTTCGCGCAGCGGTGAGCAGTTCTTC; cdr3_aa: CASSLGGSRSGEQFF
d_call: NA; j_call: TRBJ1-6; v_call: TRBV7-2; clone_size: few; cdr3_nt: TGTGCCAGCAGCTTAAGTCAGGGTGTTCGTTCACCCCTCCACTTT; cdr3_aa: CASSLSQGVRSPLHF
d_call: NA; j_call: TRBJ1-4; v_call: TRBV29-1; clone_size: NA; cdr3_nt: TGCAGCGTGTCCGTCAGTTCTGATCCAACTAATGAAAAACTGTTTTTT; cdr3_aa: CSVSVSSDPTNEKLFF
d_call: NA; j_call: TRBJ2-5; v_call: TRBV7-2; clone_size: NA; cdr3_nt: TGTGCCAGCAGCGCCGCCCAGACCCAGTACTTC; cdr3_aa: CASSAAQTQYF
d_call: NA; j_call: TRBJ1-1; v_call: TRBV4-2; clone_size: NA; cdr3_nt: TGTGCCAGCAGCCCATACCTGGGGCTGAACACTGAAGCTTTCTTT; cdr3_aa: CASSPYLGLNTEAFF
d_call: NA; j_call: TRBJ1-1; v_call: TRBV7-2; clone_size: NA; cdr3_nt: TGTGCCAGCAGCTTAGTGGCGGGATACACTGAAGCTTTCTTT; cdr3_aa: CASSLVAGYTEAFF
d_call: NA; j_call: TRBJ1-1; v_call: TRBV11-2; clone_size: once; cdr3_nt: TGTGCCAGCAGCTTAGCGCCAGGGGCTACTGAAGCTTTCTTT; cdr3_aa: CASSLAPGATEAFF
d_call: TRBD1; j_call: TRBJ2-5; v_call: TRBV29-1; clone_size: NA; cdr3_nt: TGCAGCGCCCTTGGCGTCCGGGACAGAACTCAAGAGACCCAGTACTTC; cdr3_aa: CSALGVRDRTQETQYF
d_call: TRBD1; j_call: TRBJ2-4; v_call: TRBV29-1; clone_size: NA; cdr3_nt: TGCAGCGTGGGCCGACAGGGGGCCGGCAAAAACATTCAGTACTTC; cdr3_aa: CSVGRQGAGKNIQYF
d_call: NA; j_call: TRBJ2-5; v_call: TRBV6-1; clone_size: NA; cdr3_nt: TGTGCCAGCAGTTGGGGGGGACAGACTCGCCAAGAGACCCAGTACTTC; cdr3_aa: CASSWGGQTRQETQYF
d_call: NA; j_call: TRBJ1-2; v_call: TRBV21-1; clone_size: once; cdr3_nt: TGTGCCAGCAGCAAAATAAGTAGGACCTCTGGGGGCTATGGCTACACCTTC; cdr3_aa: CASSKISRTSGGYGYTF
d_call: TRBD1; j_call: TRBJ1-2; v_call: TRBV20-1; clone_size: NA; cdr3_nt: TGCAGTGCTGACACAGGGGAAAACTATGGCTACACCTTC; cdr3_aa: CSADTGENYGYTF
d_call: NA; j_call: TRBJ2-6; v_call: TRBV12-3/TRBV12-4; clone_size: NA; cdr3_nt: TGTGCCAGCACCGAAAGTACCTCTGGGGCCAACGTCCTGACTTTC; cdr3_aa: CASTESTSGANVLTF
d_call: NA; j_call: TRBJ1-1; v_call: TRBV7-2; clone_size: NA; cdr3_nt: TGTGCCAGCAGCACACAGGGTAGAGGCACTGAAGCTTTCTTT; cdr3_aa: CASSTQGRGTEAFF
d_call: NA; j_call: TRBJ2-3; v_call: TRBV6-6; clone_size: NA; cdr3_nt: TGTGCCAGCAGTTACTCGATCGAGCAGGGAACAGATACGCAGTATTTT; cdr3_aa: CASSYSIEQGTDTQYF
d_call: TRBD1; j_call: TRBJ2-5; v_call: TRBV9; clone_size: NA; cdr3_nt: TGTGCCAGCAGCGTAGGTGGGGGAAATCCCGGGACAGGTAAAGAGACCCAGTACTTC; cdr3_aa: CASSVGGGNPGTGKETQYF
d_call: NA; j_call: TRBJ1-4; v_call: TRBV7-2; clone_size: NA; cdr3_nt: TGTGCCAGCAGCTATACAGGGTCGGGTGAAAAACTGTTTTTT; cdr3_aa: CASSYTGSGEKLFF
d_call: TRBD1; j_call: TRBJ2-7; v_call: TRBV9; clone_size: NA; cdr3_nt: TGTGCCAGCAGCCCCGGACAGGGTTTGGAGGAGCAGTACTTC; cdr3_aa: CASSPGQGLEEQYF
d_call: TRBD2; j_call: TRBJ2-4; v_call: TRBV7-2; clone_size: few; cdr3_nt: TGTGCCAGCAGCTTACGACTAGCCGTAGCGGACATTCAGTACTTC; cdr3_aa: CASSLRLAVADIQYF
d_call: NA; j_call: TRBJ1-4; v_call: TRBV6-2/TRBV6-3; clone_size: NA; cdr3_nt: TGTGCCAGCAGGACGTCCGGGCACAATGAAAAACTGTTTTTT; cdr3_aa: CASRTSGHNEKLFF
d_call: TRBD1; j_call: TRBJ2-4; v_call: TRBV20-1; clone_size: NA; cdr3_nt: TGCAGTGCTAGAGACCCGGTGAACCTCCCAGGGGGAAACATTCAGTACTTC; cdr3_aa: CSARDPVNLPGGNIQYF
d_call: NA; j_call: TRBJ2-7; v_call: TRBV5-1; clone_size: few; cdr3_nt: TGCGCCAGCAGCTTGGCCGTCACCATAGGCCCCTACGAGCAGTACTTC; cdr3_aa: CASSLAVTIGPYEQYF
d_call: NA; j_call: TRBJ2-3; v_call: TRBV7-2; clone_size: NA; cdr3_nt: TGTGCCAGCAGCCCCTGGAACTCGGATACGCAGTATTTT; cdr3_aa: CASSPWNSDTQYF
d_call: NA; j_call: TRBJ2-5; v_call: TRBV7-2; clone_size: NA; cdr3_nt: TGTGCCAGCAGCCTCCCTCTAGCCGCCAACGGAGAGACCCAGTACTTC; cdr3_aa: CASSLPLAANGETQYF
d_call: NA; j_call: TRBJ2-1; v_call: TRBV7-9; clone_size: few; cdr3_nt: TGTGCCAGCAGCTTAGGCGTAATTGAGCAGTTCTTC; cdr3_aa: CASSLGVIEQFF
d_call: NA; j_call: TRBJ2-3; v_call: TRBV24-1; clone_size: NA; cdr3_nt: TGTGCCACCAGTGATTGGGGAGGGGGGGCAGATACGCAGTATTTT; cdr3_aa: CATSDWGGGADTQYF
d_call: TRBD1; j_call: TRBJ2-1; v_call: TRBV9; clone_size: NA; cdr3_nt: TGTGCCAGCAGCCCCCAGGACAGGGTCTACAATGAGCAGTTCTTC; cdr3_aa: CASSPQDRVYNEQFF
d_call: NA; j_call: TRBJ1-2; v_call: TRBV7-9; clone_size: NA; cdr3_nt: TGTGCCAGCAATCCCGACCCGGACTCAAACTATGGCTACACCTTC; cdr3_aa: CASNPDPDSNYGYTF
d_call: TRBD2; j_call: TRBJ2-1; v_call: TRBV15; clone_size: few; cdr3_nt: TGTGCCACCAGCAGATTCACGACTAGCGGGGGAAGCTCCTACAATGAGCAGTTCTTC; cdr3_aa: CATSRFTTSGGSSYNEQFF
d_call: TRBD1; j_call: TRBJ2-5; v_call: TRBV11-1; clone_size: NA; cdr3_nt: TGTGCCAGCAGCTCGGGTCCGGGACAGGGGCTCCGGACCCAGTACTTC; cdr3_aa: CASSSGPGQGLRTQYF
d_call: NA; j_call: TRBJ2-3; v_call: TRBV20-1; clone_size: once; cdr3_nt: TGCAGTGCTAGAGATAAGAAGGGGGCGCAGTATTTT; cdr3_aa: CSARDKKGAQYF
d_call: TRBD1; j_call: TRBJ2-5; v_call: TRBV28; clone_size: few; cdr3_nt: TGTGCCAGCGGCCAGCCAGAGACAGGGGGGGAGACCCAGTACTTC; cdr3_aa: CASGQPETGGETQYF